This TCR beta chain derives from a study of OX40 agonist ivuxolimab in advanced cancers. Study-wide background: In three patients, partial responses were observed, one with hepatocellular carcinoma and two with cutaneous melanoma.

The table came from immunoSEQ multiplex PCR; TCRdb's copy has only in-frame clones and leaves some out. The data hold approximately 84,000 clones, with about 86% observed a single time. CDR1 is MNHEY and CDR2 is SVGAGI in the germline V gene. The CDR3 consists of 14 residues. V gave up 6 bases and J gave up 5 bases, with 16 bases separating them. The sample was CD4+ or CD8+ T cells sorted from blood, taken in a trial of the OX40 agonist ivuxolimab. This sequence originates from an adult with an advanced solid tumor such as melanoma, head and neck, liver or kidney cancer. This chain connects TRBV6-5 to TRBJ1-2; no firm D call. The CDR3 DNA is TGTGCCAGCAGAGGTCGGACGGCCTCATATGGCTACACCTTC. Its protein product is CASRGRTASYGYTF.